The next 16 T cell receptor beta chains were all read from a single sample in a study of Ad26.COV2.S vaccination and SARS-CoV-2 variants. The treatment denotes: 19 received Ad26.COV2.S at low or high dose, single or two shots; 5 received placebo; per-sample allocation not given. Samples were taken on day 63 after the first vaccine or placebo injection. Profiling relied on immunoSEQ multiplex PCR, and the TCRdb table lists in-frame clones only, not all of them. The repertoire includes roughly 330,000 clones, roughly 88% of them detected once, and about 5.4% sits in the top ten. The sample in question was peripheral blood, obtained in a trial of Ad26.COV2.S vaccine versus placebo. The source is a person between 18 and 60 years old who received the Ad26.COV2.S COVID-19 vaccine or a placebo.

The rearrangement links TRBV3-1 (or the pseudogene TRBV3-2) to TRBJ2-6, with D perhaps matching TRBD2 (7 bases). Trimming shortened V by 4 bases and J by 4 bases, and 14 bases separated the two germline ends. This CDR3 is built from 16 residues. The germline V gene encodes CDR1 LGHDT and CDR2 YNNKEL (reference sequence). CDR3 loop: CASSRPAGAGANVLTF. DNA for the CDR3: TGTGCCAGCAGCCGCCCCGCGGGGGCCGGGGCCAACGTCCTGACTTTC.

V usage is TRBV18 and J usage is TRBJ1-1; 9 nucleotides match TRBD1. Germline loops: CDR1 KGHSH, CDR2 LQKENI. CDR3 size: 16 residues. The J segment lost 0 bases and the V segment lost 8 bases, leaving 10 bases of the junction unmatched. The CDR3 DNA reads as TGTGCCAGCGCCACCAGACAGGGGGTGATGAACACTGAAGCTTTCTTT. It yields the protein CASATRQGVMNTEAFF. The full variable domain, in which reference TRBV18 and TRBJ1-1 provide the parts outside the CDR3, is NAGVMQNPRHLVRRRGQEARLRCSPMKGHSHVYWYRQLPEEGLKFMVYLQKENIIDESGMPKERFSAEFPKEGPSILRIQQVVRGDSAAYFCASATRQGVMNTEAFFGQGTRLTVV.

This chain connects TRBV5-6 to TRBJ2-7; D gene ambiguous. The CDR3 sequence is 11 residues long. The V gene's germline CDR1 is SGHDT and CDR2 YYEEEE. V lost 3 bases and J lost 4, with 5 bases in between. The CDR3 sequence: CASSSLYEQYF. For the CDR3, the DNA is TGTGCCAGCAGCTCCCTTTACGAGCAGTACTTC. The complete variable domain, with remaining parts taken from reference TRBV5-6 and TRBJ2-7, reads DAGVTQSPTHLIKTRGQQVTLRCSPKSGHDTVSWYQQALGQGPQFIFQYYEEEERQRGNFPDRFSGHQFPNYSSELNVNALLLGDSALYLCASSSLYEQYFGPGTRLTVT.

The J gene is TRBJ1-4, the V gene TRBV5-4; D call uncertain. The ends were cut back, 0 bases at V and 5 bases at J, with 2 bases in the middle. The CDR3 is made up of 12 amino acids. The germline V gene has CDR1 SGHNT and CDR2 YYREEE (reference sequence). The DNA of the CDR3 is TGTGCCAGCAGCTTGGGAAATGAAAAACTGTTTTTT. Amino acids: CASSLGNEKLFF.

The chain couples TRBV29-1 to TRBJ2-2; D ambiguous. Germline V gives CDR1 SQVTM, CDR2 ANQGSEA. The CDR3 sequence is 11 residues long. The V end lost 5 bases, the J end lost 8 bases, and 9 bases lay between the germline ends. CDR3 residues: CSVRKIGELFF. The DNA for the CDR3 is TGCAGCGTTCGTAAAATTGGGGAGCTGTTTTTT.

With regard to this clone: The germline gene is not matched at one end of the junction; a read error may be the cause. Other nucleotide sequences from this sample produce the same CDR3. V usage is TRBV20-1 and J usage is TRBJ2-1; D not certain. Germline values: CDR1 DFQATT, CDR2 SNEGSKA (reference sequence). This CDR3 is built from 11 residues. In DNA, the CDR3 is TGCAGTGCGAGAGTCCCCAATGAGCAGTTCTTC. Translating it yields CSARVPNEQFF.

The V call is TRBV7-8, the J call TRBJ1-2, with D uncertain. The germline CDR1 and CDR2 sequences are SGHVS and FQNEAQ. This CDR3 is built from 16 residues. Trimming cost V 2 bases and J 0 bases, with 13 bases left between them. This chain's CDR3 is CASSLLQTPPNYGYTF. CDR3 sequence (DNA): TGTGCCAGCAGCTTACTCCAGACTCCCCCTAACTATGGCTACACCTTC.

This chain connects TRBV4-3 to TRBJ2-3; 12 bases map to TRBD2. This CDR3 comprises 21 residues. CDR1 is LGHNA, CDR2 YSLEER, per germline. V lost 3 bases and J lost 0; bases outside the gene matches: 16. The CDR3 nucleotides read TGCGCCAGCAGCCAGGACCTGAGGGGACTAGCGGGCCCTTTTAGCACAGATACGCAGTATTTT. This sequence encodes CASSQDLRGLAGPFSTDTQYF.

V and J are TRBV7-2 and TRBJ2-5, with 8 nucleotides matching TRBD2. Germline V gives CDR1 SGHTA, CDR2 FQGNSA. CDR3 length equals 19 residues. V gave up 5 bases and J gave up 1 base; unmatched junction bases: 18. DNA of the CDR3: TGTGCCAGCAGCCCGAGAGAACCCAGCGGGAGTGGGGTCCAAGAGACCCAGTACTTC. It codes for CASSPREPSGSGVQETQYF. Looking up the rest from reference TRBV7-2 and TRBJ2-5 gives the full variable domain: GAGVSQSPSNKVTEKGKDVELRCDPISGHTALYWYRQSLGQGLEFLIYFQGNSAPDKSGLPSDRFSAERTGGSVSTLTIQRTQQEDSAVYLCASSPREPSGSGVQETQYFGPGTRLLVL.

The chain is built from TRBV4-2 and TRBJ1-1, with TRBD1 as a possible D gene (5 bases). The CDR3 is 14 residues long. Trimming shortened V by 1 base and J by 7 bases, and 13 bases separated the two germline ends. Looked up from germline, CDR1 is LGHNA and CDR2 is YNFKEQ. CDR3 coding DNA: TGTGCCAGCAGCCAAGCTACCGCGGGGGTTGAAGCTTTCTTT. As protein: CASSQATAGVEAFF.

This chain connects TRBV19 to TRBJ2-6, with 7 bases identical to TRBD2. There are 20 residues in the CDR3. Trimming cost V 0 bases and J 0 bases; bases outside gene matches: 11. CDR1 and CDR2 (germline): LNHDA, SQIVND (reference sequence). The CDR3 bases are TGTGCCAGTAGTATAGATCGGGAGGTTCTTGCTTCCTCTGGGGCCAACGTCCTGACTTTC. Encoded protein: CASSIDREVLASSGANVLTF.

The V gene is TRBV10-1, the J gene TRBJ1-2; 11 nucleotides agree with TRBD1. Germline CDR1 reads WNHNN; CDR2 reads SYGVQD (reference sequence). This CDR3 comprises 14 residues. Germline trimming cut 6 bases from V and 8 bases from J; bases unmatched to any gene: 8. CDR3 protein: CASSRDRGFWGYTF. The CDR3 coding sequence is TGCGCCAGCAGCCGGGACAGGGGGTTCTGGGGCTACACCTTC.

The CDR3 nucleotides read TGTGCCACCTCCGACAGAACACCTGTATACGTGCAGTTCTTC. Its translation is CATSDRTPVYVQFF. This chain links TRBV19 with TRBJ2-1, with a possible D match to TRBD1 (5 bases). V shed 10 bases and J shed 12 bases, with 25 bases lying between them. CDR3 length equals 14 residues. Germline V gene lookup returns CDR1 LNHDA and CDR2 SQIVND (reference sequence).

The chain links TRBV12-5 to TRBJ2-5; D is undetermined. The CDR3 runs to 15 residues. Trimming left V 1 base short and J 0 bases short, with 9 bases between. Germline CDR1 reads LGHNT; CDR2 reads FRNRAP. The CDR3: CASGLDGPYQETQYF. DNA for the CDR3: TGTGCTAGTGGTTTGGACGGACCTTACCAAGAGACCCAGTACTTC.

V usage is TRBV7-9 and J usage is TRBJ2-2; 8 bases agree with TRBD1. The length of the CDR3 is 15 residues. CDR1 and CDR2 (germline): SEHNR, FQNEAQ (reference sequence). The trim removed 4 bases at V and 1 base at J, leaving 2 bases unmatched. CDR3 residues: CASSYGQGNTGELFF. The CDR3 DNA reads TGTGCCAGCAGCTACGGACAGGGGAACACCGGGGAGCTGTTTTTT. The full variable domain, completed using reference TRBV7-9 and TRBJ2-2, is DTGVSQNPRHKITKRGQNVTFRCDPISEHNRLYWYRQTLGQGPEFLTYFQNEAQLEKSRLLSDRFSAERPKGSFSTLEIQRTEQGDSAMYLCASSYGQGNTGELFFGEGSRLTVL.

The gene calls are TRBV6-5 and TRBJ1-1, with 8 bases fitting TRBD1. Germline V gene sequence: CDR1 MNHEY, CDR2 SVGAGI. The CDR3 has 13 residues. V shed 6 bases and J 4 bases; nucleotides not matched to a gene: 4. The CDR3 spells CASRLTGATEAFF. CDR3 bases: TGTGCCAGCAGATTGACAGGGGCCACTGAAGCTTTCTTT.